Described below is a single T cell receptor beta chain sequence and its context. What it recognizes is unknown. This sample is part of a study of blood T cells in healthy people across ages. Findings of the study overall: Compared with aged donors, long-lived donors showed fewer expanded clones, suggesting selection.

Using a J-beta primer mix together with a sample-barcoded 5' primer, a second PCR was run for about 7 to 12 cycles. Unique molecular identifiers of 12 random nucleotides labeled each cDNA. TCRdb re-derived calls from the 5' RACE reads in MiXCR, one entry per CDR3 protein. This sample has 1.8 million or so distinct CDR3 sequences; about two fifths occur once, and the top ten carry 23%. Looked up from germline, CDR1 is SQVTM and CDR2 is ANQGSEA. This CDR3 has 13 residues. The TCR sequence derives from a human donor in good health. Sequencing was carried out using blood. V is TRBV29-1 and J is TRBJ2-1; D gene uncertain. The closer fit of TRBJ2-7 to the DNA end suggests the J call may be wrong. CDR3 residues: CSVGWQSYNEQYF. In DNA, the CDR3 is TGCAGCGTTGGATGGCAGTCCTACAATGAGCAGTACTTC.